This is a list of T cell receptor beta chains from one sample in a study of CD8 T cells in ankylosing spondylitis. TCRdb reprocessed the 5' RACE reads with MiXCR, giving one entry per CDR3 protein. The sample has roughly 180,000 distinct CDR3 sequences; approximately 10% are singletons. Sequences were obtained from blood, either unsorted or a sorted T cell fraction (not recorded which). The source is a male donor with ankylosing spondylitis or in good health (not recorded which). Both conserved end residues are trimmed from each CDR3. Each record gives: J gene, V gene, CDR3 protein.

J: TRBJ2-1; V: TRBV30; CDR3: AWTTGDGNEQF
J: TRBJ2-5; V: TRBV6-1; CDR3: ASSLRTGSNTKETQY
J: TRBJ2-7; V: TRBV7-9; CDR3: ASRTSGGTYEQY
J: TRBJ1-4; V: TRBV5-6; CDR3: ASRFGTALGVEKLF
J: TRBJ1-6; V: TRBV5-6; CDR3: ASSLRDRYKSPLH
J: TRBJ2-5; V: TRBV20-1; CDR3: SAGTSGVETQY
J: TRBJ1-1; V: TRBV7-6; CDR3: ASSVGVPMGYTEAF
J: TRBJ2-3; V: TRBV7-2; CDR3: ASSSGTSTYTDTQY
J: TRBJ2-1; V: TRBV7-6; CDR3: ASSRQSGSYNEQF
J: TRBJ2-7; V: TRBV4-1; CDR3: ASSQDFQGAREQY
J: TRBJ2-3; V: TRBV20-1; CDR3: SARPQPASGRADTQY
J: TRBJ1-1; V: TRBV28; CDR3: ASSPDGPSEAF
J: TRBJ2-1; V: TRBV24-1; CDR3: ATSQDFSVGQF
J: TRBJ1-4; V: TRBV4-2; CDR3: ASSQVSVRGPEKLF
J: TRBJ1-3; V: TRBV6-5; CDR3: ASSYGALETGNTIY
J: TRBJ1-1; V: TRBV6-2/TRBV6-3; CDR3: ASSYSGRGPEAF
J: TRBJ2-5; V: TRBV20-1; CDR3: SARRDAGVLWETQY
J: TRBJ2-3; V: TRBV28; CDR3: ASRPPLPGGHTDTQY
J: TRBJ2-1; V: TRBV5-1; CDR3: ASSLLAGEANEQF
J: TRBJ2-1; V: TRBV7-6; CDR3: ASSAGALAGASEQF
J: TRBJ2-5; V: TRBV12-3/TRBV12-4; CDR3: ASSMTGGETQY
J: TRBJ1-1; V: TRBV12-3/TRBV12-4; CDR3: ASSSGQGNTEAF
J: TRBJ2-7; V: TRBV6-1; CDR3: ASSLGTGVTYEQY
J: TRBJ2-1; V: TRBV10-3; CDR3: AITGTSGGSYNEQF
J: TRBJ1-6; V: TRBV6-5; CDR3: ASSYKVFSYNSPLH
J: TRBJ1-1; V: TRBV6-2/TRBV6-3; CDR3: ASRTLNTEAF
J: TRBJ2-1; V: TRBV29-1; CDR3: SVESGQVAYNEQF
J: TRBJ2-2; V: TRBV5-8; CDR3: ASSGGDNSANTGELF
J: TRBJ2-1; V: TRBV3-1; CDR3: ASSAWYNEQF
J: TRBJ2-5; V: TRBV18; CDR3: ASSPIRETQY
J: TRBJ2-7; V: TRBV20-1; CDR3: SASSTWNYEQY
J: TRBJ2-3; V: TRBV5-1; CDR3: ASRPGLGGSDTQY
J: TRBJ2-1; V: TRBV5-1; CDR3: ASSLNQGYNEQF
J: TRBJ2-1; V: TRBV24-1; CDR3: ATSDSHGTGYNEQF
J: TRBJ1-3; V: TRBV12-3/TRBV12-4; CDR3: ASSLQGVAGNTIY
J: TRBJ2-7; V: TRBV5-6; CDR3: ASSIGYRSSYEQY
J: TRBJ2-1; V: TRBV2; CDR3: ASSESRTSGYNEQF
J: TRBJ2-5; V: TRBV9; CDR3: ASSDSTGSQETQY
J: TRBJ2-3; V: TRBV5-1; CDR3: ASSPRGVTSTDTQY
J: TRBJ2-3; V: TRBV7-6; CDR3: ASSGGATGTDTQY
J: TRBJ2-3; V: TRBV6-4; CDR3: ASSPHAGGENTQY
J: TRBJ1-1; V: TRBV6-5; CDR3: ASSAGRGAGAF
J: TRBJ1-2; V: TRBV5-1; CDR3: ASSPGQINGYT
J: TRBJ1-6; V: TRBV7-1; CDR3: ASSSGNNSPLH
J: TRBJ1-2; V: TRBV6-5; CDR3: ASSYQHNGDGYT
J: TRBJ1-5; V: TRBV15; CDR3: ATSRALTGVRQPQH
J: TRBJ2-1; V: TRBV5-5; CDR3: ASSLVFSGSLGNEQF
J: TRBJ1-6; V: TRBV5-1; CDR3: ASSEQGASSPLH
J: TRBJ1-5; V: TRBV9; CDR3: ASSEGDRFDQPQH